This TCR beta chain derives from a study of cytomegalovirus exposure and HLA in healthy donors. Losses at the gene ends were 2 bases for V and 3 bases for J; bases not matched to a gene: 2. CDR3 length equals 15 residues. CDR1 is SGHDT, CDR2 YYEEEE, per germline. Samples came from healthy bone marrow donors. Concerning this clone: The target antigen is unknown.

It was with 60 Vbeta and 13 Jbeta primers that the PCR ran. Profiling relied on immunoSEQ multiplex PCR, and the TCRdb table lists in-frame clones only, not all of them. This sample has over 150,000 clones; around 82% occur once, and the top ten carry 2.9%. Findings and caveats of the study: According to an earlier analysis, most TCR beta V segments yielded productive rearrangements about 87% or about 30% of the time. One cluster of highly shared sequence variants probably arose as a sequencing artifact. Another analysis was done later, and it associated roughly 15,000 TCR beta sequences with HLA alleles at 0.05 false discovery rate.

Input material: PBMCs. The TCR comes from a young woman in good health and CMV-seronegative. V is TRBV5-6 and J is TRBJ2-2; 9 nucleotides align to TRBD2. The CDR3 nucleotides are TGTGCCAGCAGCTTACGCGGGGGGGACACCGGGGAGCTGTTTTTT. Residues: CASSLRGGDTGELFF.